These 4 T cell receptor beta chains came from one sample sequenced in a study of radiotherapy plus CTLA-4 blockade in lung cancer. Sequencing used immunoSEQ multiplex PCR; TCRdb keeps in-frame clones, though not all of them. The table includes around 78,000 clones, around 81% detected once. Sequenced here: peripheral blood, sampled from a patient treated with radiotherapy plus ipilimumab. The receptors originated from a human donor with non-small cell lung cancer who had a partial response to radiotherapy plus ipilimumab. Some clones in this sample may be carry-over from other donors' samples.

The CDR3 sequence is CASSLEPGQGTDTQYF. The CDR3 DNA follows: TGCGCCAGCAGCTTGGAGCCGGGACAGGGGACAGATACGCAGTATTTT. The chain recombines TRBV5-1 with TRBJ2-3; TRBD1 matches 10 bases. CDR1 SGHRS and CDR2 YFSETQ come from the germline V gene. Unmatched junction bases numbered 4, after V lost 0 bases and J lost 3 bases. The CDR3 length is 16 residues. The full variable domain, with the rest looked up from reference TRBV5-1 and TRBJ2-3, is KAGVTQTPRYLIKTRGQQVTLSCSPISGHRSVSWYQQTPGQGLQFLFEYFSETQRNKGNFPGRFSGRQFSNSRSEMNVSTLELGDSALYLCASSLEPGQGTDTQYFGPGTRLTVL.

This clone has only one observation. The chain employs TRBV5-1 and TRBJ2-7, with TRBD2 matching over 9 bases. J was trimmed by 3 bases and V by 4 bases; bases with no gene match: 8. Germline CDR1 reads SGHRS; CDR2 reads YFSETQ. The CDR3 totals 15 residues. CDR3 region: CASSREAGGGYEQYF. DNA of the CDR3: TGCGCCAGCAGCCGGGAAGCGGGAGGAGGCTACGAGCAGTACTTC.

This chain links TRBV28 with TRBJ2-3; D gene ambiguous. CDR3 length equals 12 residues. Germline CDR1 MDHEN, CDR2 SYDVKM. V lost 5 bases to trimming and J lost 4 bases, with 7 bases between them. CDR3 sequence (DNA): TGTGCCAGCAGTGCCCGAGCAGATACGCAGTATTTT. This sequence encodes CASSARADTQYF.

The V gene is TRBV6-1, the J gene TRBJ1-5; TRBD1 aligns across 7 bases. The CDR3 sequence is 14 residues long. Germline trimming cut 6 bases from V and 5 bases from J; bases unmatched to any gene: 7. Germline lookup yields CDR1 MNHNS and CDR2 SASEGT. The CDR3 spells CASSPDRDDQPQHF. For the CDR3, the DNA is TGTGCCAGCAGCCCCGACAGGGACGATCAGCCCCAGCATTTT.